Presented here are 10 T cell receptor beta chains from one specimen sequenced in a study of blood T cell repertoires in COVID-19. Some clones are missing from TCRdb's copy, which holds only in-frame ones; the method was immunoSEQ multiplex PCR. This table holds approximately 290,000 clones, roughly nine tenths found once. Input material: peripheral blood. The receptor source for this set is a woman in her 30s with COVID-19, enrolled during active disease.

The V call is TRBV5-4, the J call TRBJ2-7; D is perhaps TRBD1 (6 bases). The CDR3 spans 15 residues. CDR1 and CDR2 from the germline V gene are SGHNT and YYREEE (reference sequence). Trimming took off 0 bases at V and 0 bases at J, with 10 bases between the two ends. The CDR3 DNA follows: TGTGCCAGCAGCTTGGGCCCGGACAGCTCCTACGAGCAGTACTTC. This codes for CASSLGPDSSYEQYF.

The chain joins TRBV9 to TRBJ2-3; TRBD2 matches at 7 bases. The V and J ends lost 2 bases and 0 bases, in that order; junction bases with no gene match: 6. The CDR3 is 16 residues long. Germline CDR1 SGDLS, CDR2 YYNGEE. The CDR3 protein is CASSVGGDTSTDTQYF. The CDR3 bases are TGTGCCAGCAGCGTTGGGGGGGATACTAGCACAGATACGCAGTATTTT.

The chain is built from TRBV5-4 and TRBJ2-1, with 13 bases aligning to TRBD2. The CDR3 covers 15 residues. Germline assignment: CDR1 SGHNT and CDR2 YYREEE (reference sequence). The trim removed 2 bases at V and 8 bases at J, leaving 4 bases unmatched. In DNA form, the CDR3 reads TGTGCCAGCAGCTTCGGACTAGCGGGAGCGGATGAGCAGTTCTTC. Protein: CASSFGLAGADEQFF.

This chain joins TRBV30 and TRBJ1-1, with D tentatively TRBD1 (6 bases). This CDR3 has 10 amino acids. Germline V gives CDR1 GTSNPN, CDR2 SVGIG (reference sequence). The germline V and J ends were trimmed by 7 bases and 6 bases, with 9 bases remaining between them. CDR3 sequence (DNA): TGTGCCTTAAGACAGGCTGAAGCTTTCTTT. As protein: CALRQAEAFF.

This rearrangement joins TRBV28 to TRBJ2-2; 7 bases are a match to TRBD2. V gave up 3 bases and J gave up 4 bases; unmatched junction bases: 23. The length of the CDR3 is 21 residues. From germline, CDR1 is MDHEN and CDR2 SYDVKM. The CDR3 DNA sequence: TGTGCCAGCAGTTTGCCCTATAAGGCTAGCGGAAAATCGGCAGCCACCGGGGAGCTGTTTTTT. Translating gives CASSLPYKASGKSAATGELFF.

The chain recombines TRBV27 with TRBJ1-5; 7 bases agree with TRBD1. CDR3 size: 14 residues. V trimming: 5 bases; J trimming: 7 bases; junction bases outside the gene matches: 8. The V gene's germline CDR1 is MNHEY and CDR2 SMNVEV (reference sequence). The CDR3, as DNA: TGTGCCAGCAGTCTTAACAGGGGTGGACAGCCCCAGCATTTT. This sequence encodes CASSLNRGGQPQHF.

CDR3 protein: CASSLGGTSNYGYTF. CDR3 nucleotides: TGCGCCAGCAGCTTGGGGGGGACATCTAACTATGGCTACACCTTC. The rearrangement links TRBV5-1 to TRBJ1-2; D might be TRBD1 (6 bases). The germline V gene encodes CDR1 SGHRS and CDR2 YFSETQ. Trimming left V 0 bases short and J 0 bases short, with 9 bases between. The CDR3 has 15 residues.

The J gene is TRBJ1-2, the V gene TRBV5-8; D remains ambiguous. The CDR3 runs 13 residues. V lost 6 bases and J 1 base, leaving 10 bases between the germline ends. Per germline, CDR1 SGHTS and CDR2 YDEGEE. The CDR3: CASTPQLNYGYTF. In nucleotides, the CDR3 is TGTGCCAGCACCCCACAGCTTAACTATGGCTACACCTTC.

V and J are TRBV7-8 and TRBJ1-3, with D perhaps matching TRBD1 (6 bases). Germline assignment: CDR1 SGHVS and CDR2 FQNEAQ. Trimming took off 0 bases at V and 4 bases at J, with 13 bases between the two ends. The length of the CDR3 is 16 residues. The CDR3 reads CASSLANRAGGNTIYF. The CDR3 nucleotides are TGTGCCAGCAGCTTAGCCAACAGGGCCGGCGGAAACACCATATATTTT.

CDR3 in amino acids: CASSLEGANVLTF. The CDR3, as DNA: TGTGCCAGCAGTTTGGAGGGGGCCAACGTCCTGACTTTC. This rearrangement joins TRBV12-3 or TRBV12-4 to TRBJ2-6; no definite D call. This CDR3 contains 13 residues. With 3 bases removed from V and 4 bases from J, the gap between germline ends came to 4 bases.